The source of this TCR beta chain is a study of blood T cell repertoires in COVID-19. Study context: Italy, Spain and the United States were the sources of the convalescent and acute COVID-19 samples. T cells, B-cell-depleted T cells, or PBMCs supplied cDNA or gDNA.

The CDR3 has 14 amino acids. In germline, CDR1 is SQVTM, CDR2 ANQGSEA. V lost 6 bases and J lost 10, with 24 bases in between. Authors' analysis steps: By means of reference gene primer amplification, nucleated cell counts were estimated. Method: immunoSEQ multiplex PCR; TCRdb's copy keeps in-frame clones and lacks some. From that table come the V and J calls and clone size; the DNA was used to work out D and trimming. The sample includes roughly 100,000 clones, under 80% of them seen just once. This TCR was recovered from a woman in her seventies with acute or convalescent COVID-19. Sequencing was done on a sample of peripheral blood. This rearrangement joins TRBV29-1 to TRBJ1-1, with D perhaps matching TRBD1 (6 bases). The CDR3 DNA reads TGCAGCGTGTCCGAACAGGGAAGGGTTTCAGGAGCTTTCTTT. It codes for CSVSEQGRVSGAFF.